The 17 T cell receptor beta chains listed next were all sequenced from one sample in a study of blood T cells in healthy people across ages. Primers used in a second PCR of about 7 to 12 cycles were a sample-barcoded 5' primer and a J-beta primer mix. TCRdb fed the 5' RACE reads into MiXCR, producing one record per CDR3 protein. The table records about 650,000 distinct CDR3 sequences, 45% to 60% of them present only once. Sequencing was performed on blood. The receptors come from an elderly woman in good health.

In this sample, this clonotype turned up once. The V call is TRBV21-1, the J call TRBJ2-5; the D call in the table, TRBD2, was not verified against the DNA. TRBV21-1 is deemed a pseudogene. This CDR3 comprises 17 residues. CDR3 sequence reads: CASSKRGSGRPQETQYF. As DNA, the CDR3 is TGTGCCAGCAGCAAAAGGGGAAGCGGGAGACCCCAGGAGACCCAGTACTTC.

The V call is TRBV20-1, the J call TRBJ1-4, with a tentative D call TRBD1 (6 bases). This CDR3 has 13 amino acids. V lost 4 bases and J lost 4, with 10 bases in between. Germline CDR1 reads DFQATT; CDR2 reads SNEGSKA (reference sequence). This CDR3 is CSAILGGNEKLFF. As DNA, the CDR3 is TGCAGTGCTATTCTAGGGGGTAATGAAAAACTGTTTTTT.

This clonotype was found many times. The J gene is TRBJ1-2, the V gene TRBV5-1; TRBD1 is a possible D gene (6 bases). V was cut by 0 bases and J by 8 bases, with 11 bases left in between. The CDR3 totals 13 residues. Looked up from germline, CDR1 is SGHRS and CDR2 is YFSETQ. CDR3: CASSLDRAEGYTF. DNA for the CDR3: TGCGCCAGCAGCTTGGACAGGGCTGAGGGCTACACCTTC.

This chain joins TRBV3-1 and TRBJ2-1; D is unclear. Deletions cut 5 bases from V and 7 bases from J, with 12 bases between. CDR1 and CDR2 (germline): LGHDT, YNNKEL (reference sequence). The CDR3 runs to 13 residues. CDR3 sequence reads: CASSFMGRNEQFF. Written as DNA, the CDR3 is TGTGCCAGCAGCTTTATGGGTAGGAATGAGCAGTTCTTC.

V is TRBV7-2 and J is TRBJ2-4; 7 bases are a match to TRBD2. Near its end, the DNA agrees better with TRBJ2-5, so the J call may be wrong. CDR1 is SGHTA and CDR2 is FQGNSA in the germline V gene. The CDR3 consists of 15 residues. This chain's CDR3 is CASSLGGDYRGTQYF. Here the CDR3 DNA reads TGTGCCAGCAGCTTAGGGGGGGACTATCGCGGGACCCAGTACTTC.

This clonotype was counted a few times. V usage is TRBV4-1 and J usage is TRBJ2-5, with 10 bases fitting TRBD2. The germline CDR1 and CDR2 sequences are MGHRA and YSYEKL. Trimming took 4 bases from V and 11 from J; bases not matched to a gene: 13. The CDR3 runs 15 residues. The CDR3 loop is CASSPRLAGTYEQYF. The CDR3 DNA follows: TGCGCCAGCAGCCCGCGACTAGCGGGTACCTACGAACAGTACTTC.

The V call is TRBV14, the J call TRBJ2-5; the D is unclear. The J call could be wrong; TRBJ2-7 is a better fit for the DNA end. CDR1 is SGHDN, CDR2 FVKESK, per germline. This CDR3 has 15 residues. The CDR3 bases are TGTGCCAGCAGCCCCTACACCCCGTCCTCCTACGAGCAGTACTTC. Its translation: CASSPYTPSSYEQYF.

As to this clonotype: This may come from a read error, since a much larger clone is one base off. The J gene is TRBJ2-3, the V gene TRBV29-1, with D unresolved. In germline, CDR1 is SQVTM, CDR2 ANQGSEA. V shed 3 bases and J shed 2 bases, with 6 bases lying between them. The CDR3 consists of 12 residues. DNA for the CDR3: TGCAGCGTTGAGGTTATCACAGATACGCAGTATTTT. Protein: CSVEVITDTQYF.

As DNA, the CDR3 is TGCGCCAGCAGCCCAATTACCGGGACTAGCGGGGGAGACACCGGGGAGCTGTTTTTT. The encoded protein is CASSPITGTSGGDTGELFF. The chain combines TRBV4-1 with TRBJ2-2; the match to TRBD2 covers 14 bases. This CDR3 contains 19 residues. Germline V gene lookup returns CDR1 MGHRA and CDR2 YSYEKL. Germline trimming cut 4 bases from V and 3 bases from J; bases unmatched to any gene: 10.

This clonotype has a handful of counts. The chain is built from TRBV24-1 and TRBJ2-2, with 8 bases matching TRBD1. The CDR3 runs to 15 residues. Germline lookup yields CDR1 KGHDR and CDR2 SFDVKD. With V trimmed by 5 bases and J by 4 bases, 5 bases remained unmatched. DNA of the CDR3: TGTGCCACCAGTGCCCAGGACAGGGTCACCGGGGAGCTGTTTTTT. Translating it yields CATSAQDRVTGELFF.

This chain connects TRBV2 to TRBJ2-1, with D possibly being TRBD1 or TRBD2 (6 bases each). Matching the DNA end better, TRBJ2-7 makes the J call doubtful. This CDR3 is 14 amino acids long. Per the germline V gene, CDR1 is SNHLY and CDR2 is FYNNEI. The CDR3 coding sequence is TGTGCCACCGGGGGCTTCTCCTCCTACAATGAGCAGTACTTC. Protein sequence: CATGGFSSYNEQYF.

V and J are TRBV23-1 and TRBJ2-5; 7 positions match TRBD1. The J call may be incorrect, as the DNA end agrees better with TRBJ2-7. TRBV23-1 is known as an ORF, though its function is uncertain. There are 14 residues in the CDR3. The CDR3 here is CASSADRAASEQYF. CDR3 nucleotide sequence: TGCGCCAGCAGTGCCGACAGGGCGGCCTCCGAGCAGTACTTC.

The chain has TRBV20-1 and TRBJ2-5; possible D gene TRBD2, 5 bases. V lost 3 bases to trimming and J lost 2 bases, with 7 bases between them. The CDR3 has 12 amino acids. The germline CDR1 and CDR2 sequences are DFQATT and SNEGSKA (reference sequence). The CDR3 coding sequence is TGCAGTGCTAGCAGCGGTCAAGAGACCCAGTACTTC. Amino acids: CSASSGQETQYF.

This clonotype was counted ten times or more. V and J are TRBV20-1 and TRBJ2-3, with 10 bases aligning to TRBD2. The V segment lost 7 bases and the J segment 3 bases; nucleotides outside the gene matches: 10. This CDR3 is 15 amino acids long. CDR1 and CDR2 (germline): DFQATT, SNEGSKA (reference sequence). In DNA form, the CDR3 reads TGCAGTGTTATCGATAGCGGGGGGAGTACAGATACGCAGTATTTT. This translates into CSVIDSGGSTDTQYF.

This clonotype was seen repeatedly, ten times or more. The chain uses TRBV29-1 and TRBJ2-7; 7 bases fit TRBD1. Germline assignment: CDR1 SQVTM and CDR2 ANQGSEA. This CDR3 is built from 12 residues. Trimming took 6 bases from V and 4 from J; bases not matched to a gene: 6. CDR3 amino acids: CSVVTGWYEQYF. In DNA form, the CDR3 reads TGCAGCGTGGTGACAGGGTGGTACGAGCAGTACTTC.

Many counts were recorded for this clonotype. The rearrangement joins TRBV27 to TRBJ2-2; D might be TRBD1 (5 bases). V lost 3 bases and J 7 bases, leaving 6 bases between the germline ends. Germline CDR1 MNHEY, CDR2 SMNVEV (reference sequence). This CDR3 spans 12 amino acids. The CDR3 sequence is CASSFRGGELFF. CDR3 nucleotide sequence: TGTGCCAGCAGTTTTAGGGGCGGGGAGCTGTTTTTT.

As regards this clonotype: A much more abundant neighbour one base away suggests this may be a read error. V and J are TRBV18 and TRBJ2-1, with TRBD2 matching over 8 bases. CDR1 and CDR2 from the germline V gene are KGHSH and LQKENI. This CDR3 has 15 residues. The CDR3 DNA sequence: TGTGCCAGCCCACCACCTGGACTAGCTAAGAATGAGCAGTTCTTC. It translates to CASPPPGLAKNEQFF. Full variable domain (outside the CDR3, taken from reference TRBV18 and TRBJ2-1): NAGVMQNPRHLVRRRGQEARLRCSPMKGHSHVYWYRQLPEEGLKFMVYLQKENIIDESGMPKERFSAEFPKEGPSILRIQQVVRGDSAAYFCASPPPGLAKNEQFFGPGTRLTVL.